The 23 T cell receptor beta chains given below trace back to one sample, sequenced in a study of blood T cell repertoires in COVID-19. Profiled with immunoSEQ multiplex PCR; TCRdb holds only in-frame clones, not every one. The data contain fewer than 500,000 clones, about 89% of them seen just once; the ten biggest clones take up 4% to 5.5%. Sequenced input: peripheral blood. These TCRs come from a woman under 40 with acute or convalescent COVID-19.

The chain uses TRBV2 and TRBJ2-7, with D perhaps TRBD2 (5 bases). Between the trimmed V and J ends, which lost 2 bases and 5 bases, there was a span of 10 bases. The CDR3 is 13 residues long. CDR1 SNHLY and CDR2 FYNNEI come from the germline V gene. This CDR3 reads CASSEMRGNEQYF. DNA of the CDR3: TGTGCCAGCAGTGAAATGAGAGGGAACGAGCAGTACTTC.

The chain is built from TRBV6-1 and TRBJ2-5; D call uncertain. The CDR3 covers 16 residues. The germline gives CDR1 MNHNS, CDR2 SASEGT. Trimming shortened V by 1 base and J by 5 bases, and 17 bases separated the two germline ends. CDR3 residues: CASSEGAQVFVETQYF. CDR3 in DNA: TGTGCCAGCAGTGAAGGGGCCCAGGTCTTTGTGGAGACCCAGTACTTC.

This sequence joins TRBV27 and TRBJ2-2; possibly TRBD2 for D (6 bases). The CDR3 has 14 amino acids. The V gene lost 3 bases and the J gene lost 3 bases, with 8 bases spanning the gap. CDR1 MNHEY and CDR2 SMNVEV come from the germline V gene (reference sequence). The CDR3 coding sequence is TGTGCCAGCAGTTTCGGGGGTGACACCGGGGAGCTGTTTTTT. Encoded protein: CASSFGGDTGELFF.

The gene calls are TRBV4-1 and TRBJ2-3; 14 bases are a match to TRBD2. The CDR3 is 18 residues long. V lost 3 bases, J lost 0 bases, and 5 bases stayed unmatched. CDR1 MGHRA and CDR2 YSYEKL come from the germline V gene. The CDR3: CASSHLTSGGASTDTQYF. DNA for the CDR3: TGCGCCAGCAGCCACCTGACTAGCGGGGGGGCTAGCACAGATACGCAGTATTTT.

J is TRBJ1-6 and V is TRBV3-1 (or the pseudogene TRBV3-2); a weak D match, TRBD1 (6 bases). With 0 bases removed from V and 4 bases from J, the gap between germline ends came to 10 bases. The CDR3 runs 16 residues. Germline CDR1 reads LGHDT; CDR2 reads YNNKEL (reference sequence). CDR3 in amino acids: CASSQDHRVYNSPLHF. The CDR3 DNA follows: TGTGCCAGCAGCCAAGACCACAGGGTATATAATTCACCCCTCCACTTT.

The J gene is TRBJ2-1, the V gene TRBV10-3; tentative D call: TRBD1 (6 bases). V was cut by 7 bases and J by 5 bases, with 15 bases left in between. Germline V lookup: CDR1 ENHRY, CDR2 SYGVKD. The CDR3 is made up of 14 amino acids. CDR3 DNA: TGTGCCATCAAATCGGACAGTACCCACAATGAGCAGTTCTTC. Amino acid sequence: CAIKSDSTHNEQFF.

The CDR3 sequence is CSAAQGTEAFF. CDR3 nucleotides: TGCAGTGCGGCGCAGGGTACTGAAGCTTTCTTT. This chain connects TRBV20-1 to TRBJ1-1; D is perhaps TRBD1 (5 bases). There are 11 residues in the CDR3. V lost 6 bases and J lost 5, with 10 bases in between. From germline, CDR1 is DFQATT and CDR2 SNEGSKA (reference sequence).

This clone has just a few counts. The chain links TRBV7-9 to TRBJ1-5; perhaps TRBD1 as D (5 bases). Germline V gene data show CDR1 as SEHNR and CDR2 as FQNEAQ (reference sequence). The CDR3 spans 13 residues. Trimming left V 5 bases short and J 4 bases short, with 9 bases between. The CDR3 DNA is TGTGCCAGCAGCCAGGGTCTTAATCAGCCCCAGCATTTT. Its translation: CASSQGLNQPQHF.

This chain joins TRBV12-3 or TRBV12-4 and TRBJ1-6; 8 nucleotides match TRBD1. Trimming cost V 5 bases and J 6 bases; bases outside gene matches: 0. The CDR3 is 13 residues long. CDR3 in amino acids: CASSDRGNSPLHF. CDR3 coding DNA: TGTGCCAGCAGTGACAGGGGTAATTCACCCCTCCACTTT.

This clone was seen a single time. The chain links TRBV30 to TRBJ2-5; the match to TRBD1 covers 7 bases. Trimming at V came to 3 bases and at J to 4 bases, leaving 11 bases not matched to a gene. This CDR3 spans 15 amino acids. Germline-derived CDR1 and CDR2 are GTSNPN and SVGIG (reference sequence). The CDR3 nucleotides are TGTGCCTGGAGGGACTTGGGACAGCCCGTAGAGACCCAGTACTTC. It is translated as CAWRDLGQPVETQYF. The full variable domain, rest sourced from reference TRBV30 and TRBJ2-5, is SQTIHQWPATLVQPVGSPLSLECTVEGTSNPNLYWYRQAAGRGLQLLFYSVGIGQISSEVPQNLSASRPQDRQFILSSKKLLLSDSGFYLCAWRDLGQPVETQYFGPGTRLLVL.

The chain combines TRBV7-3 with TRBJ2-1, with a weak D call TRBD1 (6 bases). The germline V and J ends were trimmed by 2 bases and 4 bases, with 12 bases remaining between them. The CDR3 loop spans 15 amino acids. In germline, CDR1 is SGHTA, CDR2 FQGTGA. CDR3 nucleotides: TGTGCCAGCAGCTTATTCGCCCAGGGGTACAATGAGCAGTTCTTC. The encoded protein is CASSLFAQGYNEQFF. Drawing the rest from reference TRBV7-3 and TRBJ2-1, the complete variable domain is GAGVSQTPSNKVTEKGKYVELRCDPISGHTALYWYRQSLGQGPEFLIYFQGTGAADDSGLPNDRFFAVRPEGSVSTLKIQRTERGDSAVYLCASSLFAQGYNEQFFGPGTRLTVL.

This clone was recorded once. The chain combines TRBV9 with TRBJ2-1; 10 bases map to TRBD2. In germline, CDR1 is SGDLS, CDR2 YYNGEE. The V segment lost 4 bases and the J segment 2 bases; nucleotides outside the gene matches: 6. CDR3 length: 16 amino acids. The CDR3: CASSSPLAGAYNEQFF. In DNA, the CDR3 is TGTGCCAGCAGCTCCCCCCTAGCGGGGGCCTACAATGAGCAGTTCTTC.

The chain joins TRBV29-1 to TRBJ2-1; 8 nucleotides align to TRBD2. The germline V gene encodes CDR1 SQVTM and CDR2 ANQGSEA. V trimming: 4 bases; J trimming: 3 bases; junction bases outside the gene matches: 5. CDR3 length equals 14 residues. DNA for the CDR3: TGCAGCGTTGTAAGTCGGGGGGGCTACAATGAGCAGTTCTTC. Amino acid sequence: CSVVSRGGYNEQFF.

This chain links TRBV19 with TRBJ2-1, with a tentative D call TRBD1 (6 bases). The CDR3 is 15 amino acids. The germline V and J ends were trimmed by 5 bases and 8 bases, with 19 bases remaining between them. Germline CDR1 and CDR2: LNHDA and SQIVND (reference sequence). CDR3 residues: CASSPARGNWDEQFF. The CDR3 DNA reads as TGTGCCAGTAGTCCCGCGAGGGGGAATTGGGATGAGCAGTTCTTC.

The chain carries TRBV6-2 or TRBV6-3 and TRBJ2-3, with no clear D. Trimming stripped 3 bases from V and 2 bases from J, with 9 bases between. The germline gives CDR1 MNHEY, CDR2 SVGEGT. The CDR3 covers 14 residues. CDR3 sequence reads: CASSYSLSTDTQYF. The CDR3 DNA follows: TGTGCCAGCAGTTATTCACTATCCACAGATACGCAGTATTTT.

The sample holds one count of this clone. The V call is TRBV25-1, the J call TRBJ2-7; D might be TRBD1 (5 bases). The germline V gene has CDR1 MGHDK and CDR2 SYGVNS. This CDR3 contains 12 residues. The V gene lost 4 bases and the J gene lost 5 bases, with 9 bases spanning the gap. CDR3 sequence reads: CASSVARDEQYF. The CDR3 nucleotides read TGTGCCAGCAGTGTAGCCAGGGACGAGCAGTACTTC.

The V gene is TRBV27, the J gene TRBJ1-1; perhaps TRBD1 as D (6 bases). Germline CDR1 MNHEY, CDR2 SMNVEV (reference sequence). Trimming cost V 3 bases and J 1 base, with 12 bases left between them. The CDR3 contains 15 residues. CDR3 sequence (DNA): TGTGCCAGCAGTTTCTACAGGGTGGGGAACACTGAAGCTTTCTTT. This codes for CASSFYRVGNTEAFF.

The chain carries TRBV20-1 and TRBJ2-5, with no clear D. The germline CDR1 and CDR2 sequences are DFQATT and SNEGSKA (reference sequence). The CDR3 is 12 residues long. V gave up 3 bases and J gave up 5 bases, with 10 bases separating them. The CDR3 sequence is CSASDNRETQYF. The CDR3 DNA is TGCAGTGCTAGTGACAATCGGGAGACCCAGTACTTC.

The gene calls are TRBV4-1 and TRBJ1-1; D might be TRBD1 (5 bases). There are 15 residues in the CDR3. The ends were cut back, 0 bases at V and 2 bases at J, with 10 bases in the middle. Germline CDR1 is MGHRA and CDR2 is YSYEKL. CDR3 loop: CASSQDPGDNTEAFF. The CDR3 bases are TGCGCCAGCAGCCAAGATCCGGGGGATAACACTGAAGCTTTCTTT.

CDR3 region: CASSGGGDAGSYGYTF. CDR3 coding DNA: TGTGCCAGCAGCGGAGGCGGGGATGCGGGTTCCTATGGCTACACCTTC. The chain carries TRBV7-9 and TRBJ1-2; D not resolved. Trimming took 5 bases from V and 4 from J, leaving 20 bases between them. The CDR3 loop spans 16 amino acids. The germline gives CDR1 SEHNR, CDR2 FQNEAQ (reference sequence).

This clone was detected once. The chain couples TRBV9 to TRBJ1-1; no clear D. CDR3 length equals 15 residues. The germline V gene has CDR1 SGDLS and CDR2 YYNGEE. Trimming removed 3 bases from V and 1 base from J, with 13 bases in between. In DNA, the CDR3 is TGTGCCAGCAGCGCAAGACTAGACCGGAACACTGAAGCTTTCTTT. It codes for CASSARLDRNTEAFF.

V usage is TRBV28 and J usage is TRBJ2-3; 13 bases are a match to TRBD2. CDR1 and CDR2 (germline): MDHEN, SYDVKM. The CDR3 runs 17 residues. V gave up 6 bases and J gave up 3 bases; unmatched junction bases: 9. This chain's CDR3 is CASSLQLAGGLTDTQYF. The CDR3 DNA reads TGTGCCAGCAGCCTTCAACTAGCGGGGGGGCTAACAGATACGCAGTATTTT. Using reference TRBV28 and TRBJ2-3 for the parts outside the CDR3, the full variable domain is DVKVTQSSRYLVKRTGEKVFLECVQDMDHENMFWYRQDPGLGLRLIYFSYDVKMKEKGDIPEGYSVSREKKERFSLILESASTNQTSMYLCASSLQLAGGLTDTQYFGPGTRLTVL.

The chain is built from TRBV24-1 and TRBJ2-7; 9 nucleotides match TRBD1. CDR3 size: 15 residues. Germline CDR1 and CDR2: KGHDR and SFDVKD. The V segment lost 6 bases and the J segment 3 bases; nucleotides outside the gene matches: 8. The CDR3 bases are TGTGCCACCAGTCCGGGACGGGGACAGGGCTACGAGCAGTACTTC. Protein: CATSPGRGQGYEQYF.